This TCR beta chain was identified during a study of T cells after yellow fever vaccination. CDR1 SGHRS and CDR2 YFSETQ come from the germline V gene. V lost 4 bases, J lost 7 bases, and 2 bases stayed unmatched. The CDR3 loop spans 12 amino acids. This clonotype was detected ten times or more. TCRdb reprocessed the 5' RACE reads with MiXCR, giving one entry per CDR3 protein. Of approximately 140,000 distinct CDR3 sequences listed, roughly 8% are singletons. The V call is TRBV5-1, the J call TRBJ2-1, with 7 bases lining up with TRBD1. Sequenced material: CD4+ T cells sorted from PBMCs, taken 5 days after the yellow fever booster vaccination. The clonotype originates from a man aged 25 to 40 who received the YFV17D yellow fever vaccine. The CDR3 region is CASSLGQNEQFF. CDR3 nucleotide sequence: TGCGCCAGCAGCCTGGGACAGAATGAGCAGTTCTTC. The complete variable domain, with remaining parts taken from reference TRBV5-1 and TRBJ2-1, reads KAGVTQTPRYLIKTRGQQVTLSCSPISGHRSVSWYQQTPGQGLQFLFEYFSETQRNKGNFPGRFSGRQFSNSRSEMNVSTLELGDSALYLCASSLGQNEQFFGPGTRLTVL.